What follows are 6 T cell receptor beta chains derived from one specimen sequenced in a study of T cells in women clearing cervical HPV infection. Generated by immunoSEQ multiplex PCR, the TCRdb table keeps only in-frame clones and is missing some. The listing contains 45,000 to 50,000 clones. Sequenced input: blood buffy coat. These receptors all come from a woman between 18 and 70 years old with a cervical HPV16 infection that either progressed to CIN3+ or cleared (not recorded which).

Comments on this clone: The read terminates 3 residues ahead of where the CDR3 ends, so the germline J gene completes it. J is TRBJ1-2 and V is TRBV30; D perhaps matches TRBD1 (6 bases). The CDR3 spans 13 residues. Germline values: CDR1 GTSNPN, CDR2 SVGIG (reference sequence). Incomplete CDR3 DNA: TGTGCCTGGACCCCTGGGGGGGCAGATACC. It translates to CAWTPGGADT. The complete CDR3 reads CAWTPGGADTYTF.

To note about this clone: The read terminates 3 residues ahead of where the CDR3 ends, so the germline J gene completes it. V and J are TRBV11-2 and TRBJ2-5; tentative D call: TRBD2 (6 bases). V was trimmed by 1 base and J by 5 bases, leaving 8 bases between them. Germline loops: CDR1 SGHAT, CDR2 FQNNGV. The CDR3 is 13 residues long. The part of the CDR3 DNA that was read is TGTGCCAGCAGCTTAGGTGGGGGGGAGACC. Its translation is CASSLGGGET. The entire CDR3 is CASSLGGGETQYF.

Worth noting for this clone: The read stops 3 residues short of the end of the CDR3; the missing end is completed from the germline J gene. This chain links TRBV2 with TRBJ1-2, with D possibly being TRBD1 (6 bases). V shed 6 bases and J shed 4 bases, with 21 bases lying between them. Germline V gene sequence: CDR1 SNHLY, CDR2 FYNNEI. The CDR3 contains 16 residues. CDR3 sequence reads: CASRGVKQGGPYGYTF. Incomplete CDR3 DNA: TGTGCCAGCAGGGGGGTTAAACAGGGAGGCCCCTATGGC.

With regard to this clone: The CDR3 end is not reached by the read, which stops 3 residues before it; the germline J gene fills it in. V is TRBV19 and J is TRBJ1-6; unclear D gene. Trimming removed 4 bases at V and 6 bases at J, with 13 bases between. Germline V CDR1 and CDR2: LNHDA, SQIVND (reference sequence). The CDR3 spans 15 residues. The covered CDR3 bases are TGTGCCAGTAGTAGCCCCGGACTTTCTAATTCACCC. This codes for CASSSPGLSNSP. The CDR3, in full, reads CASSSPGLSNSPLHF.

A word on this clone: The read stops 3 residues short of the end of the CDR3; the missing end is completed from the germline J gene. V and J are TRBV6-2 or TRBV6-3 and TRBJ1-5; D is unclear. In germline, CDR1 is MNHEY, CDR2 SVGEGT. The CDR3 contains 12 residues. V was pared by 6 bases and J by 9 bases, with 12 bases between. Incomplete CDR3 DNA: TGTGCCAGCAGGGACTCCATGGGGCCC. This translates into CASRDSMGP. The CDR3, in full, reads CASRDSMGPQHF.

As for this clone: The read stops 3 residues short of the end of the CDR3; the missing end is completed from the germline J gene. V is TRBV7-9 and J is TRBJ1-2; 8 positions match TRBD1. From germline, CDR1 is SEHNR and CDR2 FQNEAQ (reference sequence). The CDR3 consists of 13 residues. The CDR3 here is CASSLTGEGGYTF. The CDR3 DNA, read in part, is TGTGCCAGCAGCCTGACAGGGGAGGGCGGC.